A single sample gave rise to the 25 T cell receptor beta chains below, sequenced in a study of regulatory T cells in long-lasting Graves disease. The authors built TCR beta libraries using iRepertoire HTBI primers and Arm-PCR of CDR3 regions. From the multiplex PCR reads, TCRdb called clonotypes with MiXCR, one entry per CDR3 protein. The repertoire holds about 290,000 distinct CDR3 sequences, more than 20% seen once, with about 61% in the top ten. Time point reported: persistent/refractory GD, antithyroid drugs over 5 years with positive TRAb. PBMC RNA served as the TCR library source. The sample consisted of peripheral blood mononuclear cells (PBMCs), taken when the disease was refractory, from a patient treated with antithyroid drugs. The receptors here all came from a female donor with Graves disease.

This clonotype came up a few times. This chain joins TRBV6-2 or TRBV6-3 and TRBJ2-1; 9 bases line up with TRBD2. V lost 2 bases to trimming and J lost 0 bases; unmatched junction nucleotides: 11. Germline V CDR1 and CDR2: MNHEY, SVGEGT. There are 19 residues in the CDR3. CDR3 nucleotides: TGTGCCAGCAGTTACGGGCTGACTAGCGGTAAGAGCTCCTACAATGAGCAGTTCTTC. Its protein product is CASSYGLTSGKSSYNEQFF.

The sample holds many counts of this clonotype. The chain couples TRBV28 to TRBJ1-4; D is unclear. Per germline, CDR1 MDHEN and CDR2 SYDVKM. Between the trimmed V and J ends, which lost 8 bases and 4 bases, there was a span of 20 bases. The CDR3 covers 16 residues. As DNA, the CDR3 is TGTGCCAGCCGTCCCTTCGGCGGGCAGCGTAATGAAAAACTGTTTTTT. Its translation: CASRPFGGQRNEKLFF.

This clonotype was detected a few times. The V and J genes are TRBV5-1 and TRBJ2-1; possible D gene TRBD2, 5 bases. Germline CDR1 SGHRS, CDR2 YFSETQ. V lost 4 bases and J 1 base, leaving 12 bases between the germline ends. The CDR3 extends over 15 amino acids. CDR3 sequence: CASSQDGVSYNEQFF. The CDR3 DNA follows: TGCGCCAGCAGCCAGGACGGGGTTTCCTACAATGAGCAGTTCTTC. The complete variable domain, with remaining parts taken from reference TRBV5-1 and TRBJ2-1, reads KAGVTQTPRYLIKTRGQQVTLSCSPISGHRSVSWYQQTPGQGLQFLFEYFSETQRNKGNFPGRFSGRQFSNSRSEMNVSTLELGDSALYLCASSQDGVSYNEQFFGPGTRLTVL.

This clonotype showed up just once. The chain employs TRBV10-2 and TRBJ1-5; tentative D call: TRBD1 (5 bases). Trimming shortened V by 7 bases and J by 2 bases, and 15 bases separated the two germline ends. The CDR3 covers 15 residues. The germline V gene has CDR1 WSHSY and CDR2 SAAADI. In DNA form, the CDR3 reads TGCGCCAGCACCCCCGTTCGGGGGGGCAATCAGCCCCAGCATTTT. This codes for CASTPVRGGNQPQHF.

About this clonotype itself: A much larger clone differs by one base, so this may be a read error. The J gene is TRBJ1-1, the V gene TRBV30; 7 nucleotides agree with TRBD1. CDR3 length equals 15 residues. Germline-derived CDR1 and CDR2 are GTSNPN and SVGIG (reference sequence). The CDR3 reads CAWSTRGGWDTEASF. CDR3 nucleotides: TGTGCCTGGAGTACCCGAGGGGGCTGGGACACTGAAGCTTCCTTT.

This clonotype appeared many times. The chain employs TRBV6-1 and TRBJ1-5; 9 nucleotides agree with TRBD1. The CDR3 is 14 amino acids. Germline CDR1 and CDR2: MNHNS and SASEGT. V shed 6 bases and J 7 bases; nucleotides not matched to a gene: 7. The CDR3 is CASSSGTGTQPQHF. The CDR3 region has the DNA TGTGCCAGCAGCTCCGGGACAGGGACACAGCCCCAGCATTTT.

Many counts were recorded for this clonotype. The rearrangement uses TRBV3-1 and TRBJ2-2; D is unclear. This CDR3 comprises 12 residues. The germline V gene has CDR1 LGHDT and CDR2 YNNKEL (reference sequence). Deletions cut 2 bases from V and 5 bases from J, with 3 bases between. The CDR3 DNA sequence: TGTGCCAGCAGCCAAAAGACCGGGGAGCTGTTTTTT. Translation gives CASSQKTGELFF.

This clonotype was picked up many times. The chain couples TRBV6-1 to TRBJ1-2; 8 nucleotides align to TRBD1. Germline CDR1 is MNHNS and CDR2 is SASEGT. Trimming at V came to 6 bases and at J to 14 bases, leaving 11 bases not matched to a gene. The CDR3 extends over 12 amino acids. CDR3 sequence: CASSQGQGRNTF. CDR3 DNA sequence: TGTGCCAGCAGCCAAGGACAGGGCAGGAATACCTTC.

This clonotype was recorded a few times. This chain joins TRBV7-2 and TRBJ1-1; TRBD1 is a possible D gene (6 bases). Germline lookup yields CDR1 SGHTA and CDR2 FQGNSA. CDR3 length: 16 amino acids. Trimming took off 0 bases at V and 4 bases at J, with 15 bases between the two ends. CDR3 sequence: CASSLAGGGGLTEAFF. For the CDR3, the DNA is TGTGCCAGCAGCTTAGCAGGTGGGGGGGGGCTCACTGAAGCTTTCTTT.

This clonotype appeared many times. The rearrangement links TRBV28 to TRBJ2-7; 11 nucleotides line up with TRBD2. CDR3 length: 16 amino acids. The germline V gene encodes CDR1 MDHEN and CDR2 SYDVKM. Losses at the gene ends were 4 bases for V and 2 bases for J; bases not matched to a gene: 7. The DNA of the CDR3 is TGTGCCAGCAGTTCCCAAACTAGCGGGAGACCCTACGAGCAGTACTTC. Translating it yields CASSSQTSGRPYEQYF.

This clonotype has only a few counts. The genes are TRBV4-3 and TRBJ1-1; no clear D. CDR3 length equals 13 residues. The V and J ends lost 1 base and 8 bases respectively, with 11 bases between them. CDR1 is LGHNA and CDR2 is YSLEER in the germline V gene. The CDR3, as DNA: TGCGCCAGCAGCCAAGGAGTCCACCGAGAAGCTTTCTTT. Amino acid sequence: CASSQGVHREAFF.

The table lists this clonotype with a few counts. The rearrangement joins TRBV28 to TRBJ2-3; no clear D. CDR1 is MDHEN, CDR2 SYDVKM, per germline. V lost 6 bases, J lost 3 bases, and 10 bases lay in between. CDR3 length: 13 residues. The CDR3 loop reads CASRGRRTDTQYF. The CDR3 DNA reads TGTGCCAGCAGAGGGCGAAGGACAGATACGCAGTATTTT.

The chain has TRBV20-1 and TRBJ1-2, with a weak D call TRBD1 (6 bases). V shed 5 bases and J shed 6 bases, with 16 bases lying between them. CDR3 length equals 13 residues. The germline gives CDR1 DFQATT, CDR2 SNEGSKA (reference sequence). The DNA for the CDR3 is TGCAGTGCTTCCCAGGGGCGGGAGGATGGCTACACCTTC. This encodes CSASQGREDGYTF.

This clonotype was seen repeatedly, ten times or more. The chain is built from TRBV12-3 or TRBV12-4 and TRBJ1-1; perhaps TRBD1 as D (5 bases). The CDR3 totals 14 residues. Trimming cost V 1 base and J 3 bases, with 9 bases left between them. The CDR3 reads CASSLDGADTEAFF. The CDR3 coding sequence is TGTGCCAGCAGTTTAGATGGGGCAGACACTGAAGCTTTCTTT.

The chain recombines TRBV4-1 with TRBJ2-7, with D perhaps assigned TRBD1 or TRBD2 (5 bases each). This CDR3 region has 14 residues. Trimming took off 0 bases at V and 4 bases at J, with 10 bases between the two ends. Germline assignment: CDR1 MGHRA and CDR2 YSYEKL. The CDR3 nucleotides are TGCGCCAGCAGCCAAGATGAGGGGCAGTACGAGCAGTACTTC. This sequence encodes CASSQDEGQYEQYF.

Many counts were recorded for this clonotype. V and J are TRBV28 and TRBJ2-7; the match to TRBD2 covers 9 bases. CDR1 and CDR2 (germline): MDHEN, SYDVKM. Trimming took 6 bases from V and 5 from J; bases not matched to a gene: 11. The CDR3 runs to 15 residues. The DNA of the CDR3 is TGTGCCAGCAGCCCCCCAGCGGGAGGTCTCCACGAGCAGTACTTC. Amino acids: CASSPPAGGLHEQYF.

The rearrangement links TRBV27 to TRBJ1-5; no definite D call. Per germline, CDR1 MNHEY and CDR2 SMNVEV (reference sequence). The V end lost 3 bases, the J end lost 3 bases, and 6 bases lay between the germline ends. CDR3 length equals 13 residues. The CDR3 sequence: CASSFEVNQPQHF. In nucleotides, the CDR3 is TGTGCCAGCAGTTTTGAAGTCAATCAGCCCCAGCATTTT.

The table lists this clonotype with a few counts. The chain joins TRBV4-3 to TRBJ2-7, with D possibly being TRBD1 or TRBD2 (7 bases each). CDR1 and CDR2 from the germline V gene are LGHNA and YSLEER. Trimming stripped 0 bases from V and 4 bases from J, with 13 bases between. CDR3 length: 15 amino acids. CDR3 nucleotides: TGCGCCAGCAGCCAAGATTTCCAGGGGGGGTACGAGCAGTACTTC. Protein product: CASSQDFQGGYEQYF.

This clonotype was seen many times. The V gene is TRBV27, the J gene TRBJ1-2; 7 nucleotides agree with TRBD1. The CDR3 contains 14 residues. V shed 6 bases, J shed 7 bases, and the junction held 11 bases outside the gene matches. Per the germline V gene, CDR1 is MNHEY and CDR2 is SMNVEV (reference sequence). The CDR3 DNA sequence: TGTGCCAGCAGAAAGACAGGGTCCAGAAGTGGCTACACCTTC. Translated, it gives CASRKTGSRSGYTF.

This clonotype was found many times. This chain connects TRBV20-1 to TRBJ1-1; no clear D gene. The length of the CDR3 is 11 residues. Between the trimmed V and J ends, which lost 7 bases and 1 base, there was a span of 7 bases. Germline assignment: CDR1 DFQATT and CDR2 SNEGSKA (reference sequence). The CDR3, as DNA: TGCAGTGTCGGGAAGAACACTGAAGCTTTCTTT. As protein: CSVGKNTEAFF.

The chain joins TRBV20-1 to TRBJ2-2, with a possible D match to TRBD1 (5 bases). This CDR3 has 12 amino acids. Germline CDR1 DFQATT, CDR2 SNEGSKA (reference sequence). The germline V and J ends were trimmed by 4 bases and 6 bases, with 9 bases remaining between them. The CDR3 coding sequence is TGCAGTGCTACGAAGGGGCCCGGGGAGCTGTTTTTT. Protein: CSATKGPGELFF.

The CDR3: CASSVALTGELFF. The DNA of the CDR3 is TGCGCCAGCAGTGTGGCCCTCACCGGGGAGCTGTTTTTT. V is TRBV10-1 and J is TRBJ2-2; D not certain. The CDR3 runs 13 residues. V lost 4 bases and J 4 bases, leaving 7 bases between the germline ends. Germline-derived CDR1 and CDR2 are WNHNN and SYGVQD (reference sequence).

The table lists this clonotype with many counts. The gene calls are TRBV13 and TRBJ2-2; possible D gene TRBD2, 5 bases. The CDR3 is 14 amino acids. V was clipped by 3 bases and J by 4 bases, with 9 bases between them. Germline CDR1 and CDR2: PRHDT and FYEKMQ (reference sequence). The chain's CDR3 is CASSFSGFTGELFF. The CDR3 DNA follows: TGTGCCAGCAGCTTCAGCGGATTCACCGGGGAGCTGTTTTTT.

This clonotype was seen more than once but under ten times. CDR3 sequence reads: CASSQKLTLAGRVHEQYF. Here the CDR3 DNA reads TGTGCCAGCAGCCAGAAACTTACACTAGCGGGAAGAGTCCACGAGCAGTACTTC. This sequence joins TRBV3-1 and TRBJ2-7; 10 bases are a match to TRBD2. V shed 3 bases, J shed 5 bases, and the junction held 16 bases outside the gene matches. The germline V gene encodes CDR1 LGHDT and CDR2 YNNKEL (reference sequence). This CDR3 spans 18 amino acids.

About this clonotype: One end of the junction fails to match germline, which may point to a read error. The chain is built from TRBV28 and TRBJ1-4, with 10 bases that match TRBD1. The germline V gene has CDR1 MDHEN and CDR2 SYDVKM. This CDR3 region has 16 residues. The chain's CDR3 is CASASPRQGARGKLVF. The CDR3 nucleotides are TGTGCCAGCGCATCACCCCGACAGGGGGCAAGAGGAAAACTGGTTTTT.